This is a list of T cell receptor beta chains from one sample in a study of regulatory T cells in long-lasting Graves disease. MiXCR, run by TCRdb on the multiplex PCR reads, gives a single entry per CDR3 protein. The sample holds over 500,000 distinct CDR3 sequences, about 15% seen once. These data also featured in a second study, about T cells in Graves' hyperthyroidism and ophthalmopathy.

The sequencing here drew on peripheral blood mononuclear cells (PBMCs), taken at new diagnosis, from a patient treated with antithyroid drugs. The receptors come from a woman in her twenties or thirties with Graves disease. The CDR3 runs from the conserved cysteine through the conserved F or W. Each record gives: V gene, D gene, J gene, CDR3 length, clone size, CDR3 DNA, CDR3 protein. D genes are given only for firm matches. Size is stated for part of the rows, as once, few or many counts, or as a class when the clone is expanded.

>TRBV6-1|TRBD1|TRBJ1-1|12|many
TGTGCCAGCACCCGACAGGGCACTGAAGCTTTCTTT
CASTRQGTEAFF
>TRBV18|NA|TRBJ1-4|15|NA
TGTGCCAGCTCCCCGCTGGGGGAGGATAGTGAAAAACTGTTTTTT
CASSPLGEDSEKLFF
>TRBV2|TRBD1|TRBJ1-2|13|few
TGTGCCAGCAGTGAAGGACAGGGGAGAGGCTACACCTTC
CASSEGQGRGYTF
>TRBV11-1|TRBD1|TRBJ2-7|15|many
TGTGCCAGCAGCCCCGGACAGGGACTTTCCTACGAGCAGTACTTC
CASSPGQGLSYEQYF
>TRBV12-3/TRBV12-4|NA|TRBJ2-2|14|NA
TGTGCCAGCAGTTACGGCTCGAGCACCGGGGAGCTGTTTTTT
CASSYGSSTGELFF
>TRBV5-1|NA|TRBJ1-1|15|many
TGCGCCAGCAGCTTGCTAGGGATGGGGAACACTGAAGCTTTCTTT
CASSLLGMGNTEAFF
>TRBV5-1|TRBD1|TRBJ2-3|16|few
TGCGCCAGCAGCTGGACCGGGACAGGGGGGGCAGATACGCAGTATTTT
CASSWTGTGGADTQYF
>TRBV7-2|NA|TRBJ2-1|13|NA
TGTGCCAGCAGCTTGACTAGGATGGGTGAGCAGTTCTTC
CASSLTRMGEQFF
>TRBV7-2|TRBD2|TRBJ2-7|17|many
TGTGCCAGCAGCCTTAGAGGGGCGGGAGACTCCTCCTACGAGCAGTACTTC
CASSLRGAGDSSYEQYF
>TRBV7-3|NA|TRBJ2-3|14|many
TGTGCCAGCAGCTCACAGGGTAACTCAGATACGCAGTATTTT
CASSSQGNSDTQYF
>TRBV20-1|NA|TRBJ2-7|13|NA
TGCAGTGCCGAAAACCTCCGGAACGTCGAGCAGTACTTC
CSAENLRNVEQYF
>TRBV30|NA|TRBJ2-1|12|few
TGTGCCTGGAGCCCTAATGCCAATGAGCAGTTCTTC
CAWSPNANEQFF
>TRBV20-1|NA|TRBJ1-1|17|many
TGCAGTGCTACCGGGAACCTCGGGGTTCCGGGTGGGACTGAAGCTTTCTTT
CSATGNLGVPGGTEAFF
>TRBV2|NA|TRBJ2-1|12|many
TGTGCCAGCACGGGAGCAAGAAATGAGCAGTTCTTC
CASTGARNEQFF
>TRBV12-3/TRBV12-4|NA|TRBJ1-3|14|many
TGTGCCAGCAGTTTGTTGGGAAGTGGAAACACCATATATTTT
CASSLLGSGNTIYF
>TRBV5-1|NA|TRBJ2-7|14|few
TGCGCCAGCAGCTTGGATGGCTTCTCCTACGAGCAGTACTTC
CASSLDGFSYEQYF
>TRBV12-5|TRBD1|TRBJ2-2|14|few
TGTGCTAGTGCCATAGAGGGGGCTCCCGGGGAGCTGTTTTTT
CASAIEGAPGELFF
>TRBV7-2|TRBD1|TRBJ2-7|14|many
TGTGCCAGCAGCTTAGGTGGACAGGACTACGAGCAGTACTTC
CASSLGGQDYEQYF
>TRBV9|NA|TRBJ2-7|14|many
TGTGCCAGCAGCGTAGAAGGGAGGTCCTACGAGCAGTACTTC
CASSVEGRSYEQYF
>TRBV7-3|NA|TRBJ2-7|16|NA
TGTGCCAGTCCCCACTCGGTGAGCGGGTCCCCCTACGAGCAGTACTTC
CASPHSVSGSPYEQYF
>TRBV28|TRBD1|TRBJ2-7|16|many
TGTGCCAGCAGAACACCCCCGGGACAGGGGTCTTACGAGCAGTACTTC
CASRTPPGQGSYEQYF
>TRBV11-1|TRBD2|TRBJ2-5|15|few
TGTGCCAGCAGCCCAATTACCGGGAGGGCTGAGACCCAGTACTTC
CASSPITGRAETQYF
>TRBV7-9|NA|TRBJ1-1|17|few
TGTGCCAGCAGCCACGAGGGGCCCCGCGCGAGGAACACTGAAGCTTTCTTT
CASSHEGPRARNTEAFF
>TRBV6-1|NA|TRBJ1-3|15|NA
TGTGCCAGCAGCCAAGACAGGAGAGAAGGAAACACCATATATTTT
CASSQDRREGNTIYF
>TRBV6-2/TRBV6-3|NA|TRBJ1-4|13|many
TGTGCCAGCAGTTACAGACTGAATGAAAAACTGTTTTTT
CASSYRLNEKLFF
>TRBV11-2|NA|TRBJ2-7|14|many
TGTGCGGAGGGCAGGCGGGCCGGGGTATACGAGCAGTACTTC
CAEGRRAGVYEQYF
>TRBV30|TRBD1|TRBJ1-5|17|NA
TGTGCCTGGAGTCTAGGACAGGGGCGTTCTAGCAATCAGCCCCAGCATTTT
CAWSLGQGRSSNQPQHF
>TRBV12-3/TRBV12-4|NA|TRBJ1-5|16|many
TGTGCCAGCAGTCCCTACGGAAGCCGGCGAGGTCAGCCCCAGCATTTT
CASSPYGSRRGQPQHF
>TRBV30|NA|TRBJ2-7|11|few
TGTGCCTGGAGAAAACAGACGGAGCAGTACTTC
CAWRKQTEQYF
>TRBV28|NA|TRBJ1-1|15|many
TGTGCCAGCATCTCCCCCGGGACGGCGAGTACTGAAGCTTTCTTT
CASISPGTASTEAFF
>TRBV29-1|TRBD1|TRBJ2-1|11|few
TGCAGCGGAAGGACAGGCGATGAGCAGTTCTTC
CSGRTGDEQFF
>TRBV28|NA|TRBJ2-3|15|NA
TGTGCCACCGGGATAGGGGGCGGGAGTTGGGATACGCAGTATTTT
CATGIGGGSWDTQYF
>TRBV7-2|TRBD2|TRBJ2-1|15|many
TGTGCCAGCAGCTTTTGGACTAGCGGGGGAAGTGAGCAGTTCTTC
CASSFWTSGGSEQFF
>TRBV27|NA|TRBJ1-1|12|many
TGTGCCAGCAGCTCCGTCGGGCGTGAAGCTTTCTTT
CASSSVGREAFF
>TRBV5-1|NA|TRBJ2-7|13|many
TGTGCCAGCAGCTCGGACACCAACTACGAGCAGTACTTC
CASSSDTNYEQYF
>TRBV7-9|NA|TRBJ2-7|16|NA
TGTGCCAGCAGTCAGCTTCCGGGAAGTTTCCCCTACGAGCAGTACTTC
CASSQLPGSFPYEQYF
>TRBV18|NA|TRBJ1-4|14|few
TGTGCCAGCTCACGAGACAGGCAGGGGGAAAAACTGTTTTTT
CASSRDRQGEKLFF
>TRBV5-5|TRBD2|TRBJ2-5|14|NA
TGTGCCAGCAGCAAATATAGCGGGCAAGAGACCCAGTACTTC
CASSKYSGQETQYF
>TRBV27|NA|TRBJ2-7|14|many
TGTGCCAGCAGTTTAAGGCGGGATGGGTACGAGCAGTACTTC
CASSLRRDGYEQYF
>TRBV30|NA|TRBJ2-1|14|once
TGTGCCTGGAGTGTACAATCATCGGGGGATGAGCAGTTCTTC
CAWSVQSSGDEQFF
>TRBV4-1|NA|TRBJ2-1|16|few
TGCGCCAGCAGCCGTACTAGTGAGTCGACCTACAATGAGCAGTTCTTC
CASSRTSESTYNEQFF
>TRBV5-1|NA|TRBJ2-1|14|many
TGCGCCAGCAGCTTGGCGAGCTCCTACAATGAGCAGTTCTTC
CASSLASSYNEQFF
>TRBV2|TRBD2|TRBJ2-3|14|many
TGTGCCAGCAGTGTATCCAGCGGGAGGGATACGCAGTATTTT
CASSVSSGRDTQYF
>TRBV29-1|TRBD2|TRBJ2-1|12|many
TGCAGCGGGGAGGGATTGGCAGATGAGCAGTTCTTC
CSGEGLADEQFF
>TRBV6-1|TRBD1|TRBJ1-6|15|many
TGTGCCAGCAGTGAAGTCGGGACAGGGAATTCACCCCTCCACTTT
CASSEVGTGNSPLHF
>TRBV6-1|TRBD2|TRBJ2-3|18|NA
TGTGCCAGCACCGGGACAGGGAGGACTAGCGGGAGGGGGAATACGCAGTATTTT
CASTGTGRTSGRGNTQYF